This T cell receptor (beta chain) comes out of a study of cytomegalovirus exposure and HLA in healthy donors. Broader study findings: Earlier analysis found most TCR beta V segments productive about 90% or about 30% of the time.

This CDR3 has 14 amino acids. Germline values: CDR1 SGHTA, CDR2 FQGNSA. V trimming: 7 bases; J trimming: 3 bases; junction bases outside the gene matches: 4. The primer mix had 60 Vbeta and 13 Jbeta primers. Clones were sequenced by immunoSEQ multiplex PCR, and TCRdb holds only the in-frame ones, with some missing. The repertoire consists of roughly 120,000 clones, with over 65% occurring once and the leading ten covering roughly 12%. In regard to this clone: Its target is not known.

This TCR was sampled from a man aged 25 to 40 in good health and CMV-seropositive. The chain carries TRBV7-2 and TRBJ2-1, with 9 bases that match TRBD2. What was sequenced was PBMCs. The DNA of the CDR3 is TGTGCCAGCAAAAGCGGGGGGAACTACAATGAGCAGTTCTTC. It specifies CASKSGGNYNEQFF.